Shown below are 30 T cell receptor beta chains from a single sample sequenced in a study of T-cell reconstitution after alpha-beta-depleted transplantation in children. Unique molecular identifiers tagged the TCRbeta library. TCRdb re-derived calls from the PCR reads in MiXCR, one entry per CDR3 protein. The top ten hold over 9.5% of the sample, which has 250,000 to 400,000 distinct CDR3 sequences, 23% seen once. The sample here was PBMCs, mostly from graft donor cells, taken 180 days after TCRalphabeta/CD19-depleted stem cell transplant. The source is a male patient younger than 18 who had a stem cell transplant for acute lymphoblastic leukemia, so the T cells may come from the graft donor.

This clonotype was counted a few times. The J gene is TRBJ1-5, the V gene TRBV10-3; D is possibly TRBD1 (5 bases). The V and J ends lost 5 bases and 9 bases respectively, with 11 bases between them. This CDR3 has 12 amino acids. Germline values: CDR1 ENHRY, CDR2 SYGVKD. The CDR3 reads CAISQGTGPQHF. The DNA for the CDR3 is TGTGCCATCAGTCAGGGTACCGGGCCCCAGCATTTT.

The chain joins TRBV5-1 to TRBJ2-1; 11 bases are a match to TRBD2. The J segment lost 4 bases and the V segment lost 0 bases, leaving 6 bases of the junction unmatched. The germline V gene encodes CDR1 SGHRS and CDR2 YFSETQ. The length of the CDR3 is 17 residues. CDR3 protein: CASSLAPGTSGYNEQFF. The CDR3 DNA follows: TGCGCCAGCAGCTTGGCTCCCGGGACTAGCGGATACAATGAGCAGTTCTTC.

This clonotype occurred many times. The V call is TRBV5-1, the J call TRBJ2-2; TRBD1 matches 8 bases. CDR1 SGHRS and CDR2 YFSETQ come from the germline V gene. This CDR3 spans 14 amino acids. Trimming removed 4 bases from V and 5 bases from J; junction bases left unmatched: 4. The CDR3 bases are TGCGCCAGCAGCCGCAGGGGGCTGACCGGGGAGCTGTTTTTT. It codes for CASSRRGLTGELFF.

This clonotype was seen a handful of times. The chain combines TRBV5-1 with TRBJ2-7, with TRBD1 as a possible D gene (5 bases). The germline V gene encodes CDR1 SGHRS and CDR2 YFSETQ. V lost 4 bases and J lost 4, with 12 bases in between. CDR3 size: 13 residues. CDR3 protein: CASSPNQGYEQYF. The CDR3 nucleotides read TGCGCCAGCAGCCCCAATCAGGGATACGAGCAGTACTTC.

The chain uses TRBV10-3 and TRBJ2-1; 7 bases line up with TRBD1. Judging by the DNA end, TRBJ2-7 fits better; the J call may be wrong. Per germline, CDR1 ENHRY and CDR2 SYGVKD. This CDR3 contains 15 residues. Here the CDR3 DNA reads TGTGCCATCAGTGAAAAGGGGGCAGGTGGGGATGAGCAGTACTTC. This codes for CAISEKGAGGDEQYF.

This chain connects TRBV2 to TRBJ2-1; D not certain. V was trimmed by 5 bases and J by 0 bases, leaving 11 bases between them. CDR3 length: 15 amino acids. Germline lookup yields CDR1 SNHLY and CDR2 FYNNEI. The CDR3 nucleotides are TGTGCCAGCAGTCCACTCGCCAGCTCCTACAATGAGCAGTTCTTC. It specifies CASSPLASSYNEQFF.

CDR3 loop: CASSHLGTSGSPADTDTQYF. CDR3 nucleotides: TGTGCCAGCAGCCACTTAGGGACTAGCGGGAGCCCGGCGGACACAGATACGCAGTATTTT. This rearrangement joins TRBV3-1 to TRBJ2-3, with TRBD2 matching 14 bases. CDR1 and CDR2 (germline): LGHDT, YNNKEL (reference sequence). The CDR3 totals 20 residues. J was trimmed by 2 bases and V by 3 bases; bases with no gene match: 13.

CDR3 region: CASSFLPREDTQYF. DNA for the CDR3: TGCGCCAGCAGCTTTCTTCCTAGGGAGGATACGCAGTATTTT. V gene TRBV5-1 combines with J gene TRBJ2-3, with D possibly TRBD2 on 5 matching bases. Between the trimmed V and J ends, which lost 2 bases and 6 bases, there was a span of 13 bases. Germline V gives CDR1 SGHRS, CDR2 YFSETQ. This CDR3 region has 14 residues.

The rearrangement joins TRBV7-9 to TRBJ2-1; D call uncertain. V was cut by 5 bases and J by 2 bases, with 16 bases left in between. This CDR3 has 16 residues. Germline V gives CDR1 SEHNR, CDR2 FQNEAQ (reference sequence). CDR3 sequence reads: CASSLTPGGTYNEQFF. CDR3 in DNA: TGTGCCAGCAGCCTAACACCGGGCGGAACCTACAATGAGCAGTTCTTC. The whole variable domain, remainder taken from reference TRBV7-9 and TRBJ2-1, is DTGVSQNPRHKITKRGQNVTFRCDPISEHNRLYWYRQTLGQGPEFLTYFQNEAQLEKSRLLSDRFSAERPKGSFSTLEIQRTEQGDSAMYLCASSLTPGGTYNEQFFGPGTRLTVL.

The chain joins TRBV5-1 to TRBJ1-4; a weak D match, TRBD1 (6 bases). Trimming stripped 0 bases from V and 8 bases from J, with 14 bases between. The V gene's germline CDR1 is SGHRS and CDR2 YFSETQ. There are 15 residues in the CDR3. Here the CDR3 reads CASSLDAGAWEKLFF. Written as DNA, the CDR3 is TGCGCCAGCAGCTTGGATGCGGGGGCATGGGAAAAACTGTTTTTT.

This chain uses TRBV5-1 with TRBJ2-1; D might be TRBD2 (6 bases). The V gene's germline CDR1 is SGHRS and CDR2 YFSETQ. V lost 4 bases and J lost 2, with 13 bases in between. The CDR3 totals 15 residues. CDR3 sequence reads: CASSPFAGPYNEQFF. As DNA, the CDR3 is TGCGCCAGCAGCCCTTTTGCGGGACCCTACAATGAGCAGTTCTTC.

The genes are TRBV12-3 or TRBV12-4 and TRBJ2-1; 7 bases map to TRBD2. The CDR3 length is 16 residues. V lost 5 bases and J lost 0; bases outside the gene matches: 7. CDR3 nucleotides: TGTGCCAGCAGTGACCCCATAGCGGGCTCCTACAATGAGCAGTTCTTC. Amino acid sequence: CASSDPIAGSYNEQFF.

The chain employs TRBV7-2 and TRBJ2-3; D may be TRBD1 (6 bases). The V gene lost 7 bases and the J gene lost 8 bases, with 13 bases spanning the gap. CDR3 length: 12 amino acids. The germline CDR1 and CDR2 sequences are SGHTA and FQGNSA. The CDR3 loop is CASTLQGTTQYF. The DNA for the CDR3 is TGTGCCAGCACCCTCCAGGGGACTACGCAGTATTTT.

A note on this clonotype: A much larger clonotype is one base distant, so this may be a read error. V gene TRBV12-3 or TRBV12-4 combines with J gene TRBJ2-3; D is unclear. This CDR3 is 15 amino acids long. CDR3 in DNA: TGTGCCTGCAGTCCTTTCGGCGGTAGCACAGATACGCAGTATTTT. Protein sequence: CACSPFGGSTDTQYF.

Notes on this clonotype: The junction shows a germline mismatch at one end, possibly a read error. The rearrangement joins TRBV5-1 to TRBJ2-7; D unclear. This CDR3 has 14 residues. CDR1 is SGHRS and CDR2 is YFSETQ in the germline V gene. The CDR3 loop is CASSPRIGSYKQYF. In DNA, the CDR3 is TGCGCCAGCAGCCCCCGTATAGGCTCCTACAAGCAGTACTTC.

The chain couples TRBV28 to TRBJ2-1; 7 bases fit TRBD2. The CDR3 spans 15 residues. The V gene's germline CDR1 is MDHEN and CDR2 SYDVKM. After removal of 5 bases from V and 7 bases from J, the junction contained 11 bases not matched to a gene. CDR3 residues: CASSTPAGARNEQFF. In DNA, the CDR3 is TGTGCCAGCAGTACCCCGGCGGGAGCAAGGAATGAGCAGTTCTTC.

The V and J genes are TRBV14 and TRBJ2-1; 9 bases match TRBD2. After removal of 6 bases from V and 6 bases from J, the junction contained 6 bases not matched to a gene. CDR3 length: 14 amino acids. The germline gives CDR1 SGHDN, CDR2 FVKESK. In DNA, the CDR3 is TGTGCCAGCAGGGGGGCGGGAGGGCCCAATGAGCAGTTCTTC. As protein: CASRGAGGPNEQFF.

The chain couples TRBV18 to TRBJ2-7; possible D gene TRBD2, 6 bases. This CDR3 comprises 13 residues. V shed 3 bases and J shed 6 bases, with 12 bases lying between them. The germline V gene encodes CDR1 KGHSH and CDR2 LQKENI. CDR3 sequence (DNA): TGTGCCAGCTCACCGACACTAGCAGGCGAGCAGTACTTC. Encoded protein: CASSPTLAGEQYF.

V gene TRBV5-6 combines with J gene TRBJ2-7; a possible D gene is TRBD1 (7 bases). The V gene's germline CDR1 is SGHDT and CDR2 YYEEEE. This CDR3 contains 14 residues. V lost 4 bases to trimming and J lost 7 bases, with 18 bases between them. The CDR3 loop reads CASSLLTGRWEQYF. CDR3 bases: TGTGCCAGCAGCCTTCTGACAGGGAGGTGGGAGCAGTACTTC.

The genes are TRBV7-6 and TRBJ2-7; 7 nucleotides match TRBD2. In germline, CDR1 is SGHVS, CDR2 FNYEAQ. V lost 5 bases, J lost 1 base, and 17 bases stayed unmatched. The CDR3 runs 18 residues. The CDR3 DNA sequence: TGTGCCAGCAGCCCCCACGGGTCGTGGCGGGAGAGGTCCTACGAGCAGTACTTC. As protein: CASSPHGSWRERSYEQYF.

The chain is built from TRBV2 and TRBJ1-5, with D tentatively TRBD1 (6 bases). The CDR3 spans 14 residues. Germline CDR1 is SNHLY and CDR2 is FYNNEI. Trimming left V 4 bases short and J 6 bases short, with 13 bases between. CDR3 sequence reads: CASSAGGASQPQHF. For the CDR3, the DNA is TGTGCCAGCAGTGCCGGGGGCGCAAGTCAGCCCCAGCATTTT. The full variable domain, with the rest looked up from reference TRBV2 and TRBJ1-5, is EPEVTQTPSHQVTQMGQEVILRCVPISNHLYFYWYRQILGQKVEFLVSFYNNEISEKSEIFDDQFSVERPDGSNFTLKIRSTKLEDSAMYFCASSAGGASQPQHFGDGTRLSIL.

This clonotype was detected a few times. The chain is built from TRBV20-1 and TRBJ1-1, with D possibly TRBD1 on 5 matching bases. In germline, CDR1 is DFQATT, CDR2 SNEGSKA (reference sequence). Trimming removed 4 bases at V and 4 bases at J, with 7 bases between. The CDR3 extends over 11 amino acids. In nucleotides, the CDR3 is TGCAGTGCTATCGGGGGCACTGAAGCTTTCTTT. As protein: CSAIGGTEAFF.

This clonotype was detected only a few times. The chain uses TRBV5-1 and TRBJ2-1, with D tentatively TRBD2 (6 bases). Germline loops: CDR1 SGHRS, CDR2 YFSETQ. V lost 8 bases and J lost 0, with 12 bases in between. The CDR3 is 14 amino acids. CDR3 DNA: TGCGCCAGTGGGGGGAGAAGCTCCTACAATGAGCAGTTCTTC. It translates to CASGGRSSYNEQFF.

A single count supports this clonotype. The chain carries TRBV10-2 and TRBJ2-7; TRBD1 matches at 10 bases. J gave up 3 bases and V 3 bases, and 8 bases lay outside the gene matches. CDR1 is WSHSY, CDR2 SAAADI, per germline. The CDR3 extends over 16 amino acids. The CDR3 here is CASSDLFRDRGYEQYF. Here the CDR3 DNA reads TGCGCCAGCAGTGACCTTTTCCGGGACAGGGGCTACGAGCAGTACTTC.

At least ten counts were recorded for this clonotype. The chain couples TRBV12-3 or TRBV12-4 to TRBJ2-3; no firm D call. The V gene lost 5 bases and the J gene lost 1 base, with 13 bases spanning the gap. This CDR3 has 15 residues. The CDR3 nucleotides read TGTGCCAGCAGTCGGATCCCGTCGGGCACAGATACGCAGTATTTT. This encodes CASSRIPSGTDTQYF.

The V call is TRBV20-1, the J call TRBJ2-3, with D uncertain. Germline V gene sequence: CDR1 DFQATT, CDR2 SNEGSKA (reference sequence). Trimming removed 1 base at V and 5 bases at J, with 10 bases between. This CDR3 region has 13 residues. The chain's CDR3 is CSARAVQLDTQYF. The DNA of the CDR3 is TGCAGTGCTAGAGCAGTGCAGCTAGATACGCAGTATTTT.

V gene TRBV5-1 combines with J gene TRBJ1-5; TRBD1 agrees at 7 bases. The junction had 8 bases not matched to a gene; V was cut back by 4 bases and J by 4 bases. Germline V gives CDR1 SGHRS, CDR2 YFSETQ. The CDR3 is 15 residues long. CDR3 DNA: TGCGCCAGCAGCAAGAGCGGGACAGCTAATCAGCCCCAGCATTTT. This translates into CASSKSGTANQPQHF.

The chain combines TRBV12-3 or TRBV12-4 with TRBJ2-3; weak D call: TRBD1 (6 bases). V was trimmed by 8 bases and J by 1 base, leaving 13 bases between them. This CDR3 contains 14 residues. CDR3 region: CASQSGVRTDTQYF. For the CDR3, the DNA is TGTGCCAGCCAATCAGGGGTTCGCACAGATACGCAGTATTTT.

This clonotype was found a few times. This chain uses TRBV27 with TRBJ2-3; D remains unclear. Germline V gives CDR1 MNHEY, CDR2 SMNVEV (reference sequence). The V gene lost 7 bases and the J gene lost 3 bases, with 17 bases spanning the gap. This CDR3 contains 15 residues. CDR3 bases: TGTGCCAGCACCCCCCAAGGTTTAGGGACAGATACGCAGTATTTT. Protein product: CASTPQGLGTDTQYF.

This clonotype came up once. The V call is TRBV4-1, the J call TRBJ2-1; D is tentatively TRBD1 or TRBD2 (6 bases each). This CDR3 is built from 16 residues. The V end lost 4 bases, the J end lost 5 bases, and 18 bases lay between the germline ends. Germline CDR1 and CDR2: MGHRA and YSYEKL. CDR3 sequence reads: CASSLTVGGGNNEQFF. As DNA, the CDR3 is TGCGCCAGCAGCCTCACCGTAGGAGGGGGTAACAATGAGCAGTTCTTC.